One and the same sample provided the 2 T cell receptor beta chains below, sequenced in a study of identical twins. Via MiXCR, TCRdb re-called the 5' RACE reads, giving one row per CDR3 protein. The sample yields about 690,000 distinct CDR3 sequences, around 6% seen once. Sequenced material: naive T cells sorted from blood. All receptors derive from a man aged 18 to 29 in good health.

This clonotype has only a few counts. J is TRBJ2-4 and V is TRBV12-3 or TRBV12-4; TRBD2 agrees at 7 bases. After removal of 3 bases from V and 4 bases from J, the junction contained 12 bases not matched to a gene. The CDR3 runs 17 residues. The CDR3 sequence is CASSLGLAAGYKNIQYF. DNA of the CDR3: TGTGCCAGCAGTTTGGGGCTAGCGGCGGGGTATAAAAACATTCAGTACTTC.

This clonotype has ten or more counts. The chain has TRBV7-9 and TRBJ2-1, with 13 nucleotides matching TRBD2. V trimming: 5 bases; J trimming: 9 bases; junction bases outside the gene matches: 7. The V gene's germline CDR1 is SEHNR and CDR2 FQNEAQ (reference sequence). This CDR3 has 15 residues. The CDR3 loop is CASSIGLAGASEQFF. The CDR3 bases are TGTGCCAGCAGCATTGGACTAGCGGGAGCGAGTGAGCAGTTCTTC.